The 27 T cell receptor beta chains below were found in one sample sequenced in a study of CD8 T cells in ankylosing spondylitis. Points from the study as a whole: One TCR beta motif, made up of 7 or 8 highly homologous variants, appeared characteristic of ankylosing spondylitis blood.

TCRdb analysed the 5' RACE reads with MiXCR anew, one entry per CDR3 protein. The sample contains 200,000 to 250,000 distinct CDR3 sequences, around 19% of which appear only once. Their recognized antigens are unknown. Sequencing was done on a sample of blood, either unsorted or a sorted T cell fraction (not recorded which). The receptors derive from a male donor with ankylosing spondylitis.

This clonotype turned up a few times. V usage is TRBV27 and J usage is TRBJ2-7, with D perhaps TRBD1 (6 bases). The CDR3 loop spans 13 amino acids. The V end was cut by 7 bases, the J end by 5 bases, with 15 bases between. Germline loops: CDR1 MNHEY, CDR2 SMNVEV (reference sequence). CDR3 nucleotides: TGTGCCAGCAAGGCCAGGGGAGACCACGAGCAGTACTTC. The encoded protein is CASKARGDHEQYF.

In its sample, this clonotype was seen many times. This chain links TRBV28 with TRBJ2-5; TRBD2 aligns across 7 bases. The V gene's germline CDR1 is MDHEN and CDR2 SYDVKM. The CDR3 sequence is 13 residues long. The V and J ends lost 5 bases and 7 bases, in that order; junction bases with no gene match: 7. CDR3 DNA: TGTGCCAGCAGTGGCCCAGGGAGGGCGACCCAGTACTTC. Translating gives CASSGPGRATQYF.

This clonotype was seen only a few times. The chain uses TRBV29-1 and TRBJ1-2, with D unresolved. Germline-derived CDR1 and CDR2 are SQVTM and ANQGSEA. Trimming pared 0 bases from V and 5 bases from J, leaving 13 bases between. This CDR3 region has 14 residues. CDR3 in amino acids: CSVEDLTAAYGYTF. Written as DNA, the CDR3 is TGCAGCGTTGAAGATCTTACGGCAGCGTATGGCTACACCTTC.

CDR3 amino acids: CASASGGTYQETQYF. The CDR3 DNA sequence: TGTGCCTCAGCTAGCGGGGGGACCTATCAAGAGACCCAGTACTTC. The chain employs TRBV7-9 and TRBJ2-5; TRBD2 matches at 11 bases. Germline values: CDR1 SEHNR, CDR2 FQNEAQ (reference sequence). J gave up 2 bases and V 11 bases, and 10 bases lay outside the gene matches. The CDR3 loop spans 15 amino acids.

This clonotype was seen only a few times. This chain uses TRBV9 with TRBJ1-3; D is undetermined. This CDR3 region has 15 residues. Germline CDR1 and CDR2: SGDLS and YYNGEE. The germline V and J ends were trimmed by 0 bases and 2 bases, with 9 bases remaining between them. CDR3 DNA sequence: TGTGCCAGCAGCGTAGAAGGCTATGCTGGAAACACCATATATTTT. Translating gives CASSVEGYAGNTIYF.

Ten or more counts support this clonotype. The gene calls are TRBV29-1 and TRBJ1-2, with 9 bases aligning to TRBD1. The V gene's germline CDR1 is SQVTM and CDR2 ANQGSEA. This CDR3 has 13 residues. V gave up 7 bases and J gave up 4 bases; unmatched junction bases: 7. The CDR3 spells CSAPGQGAYGYTF. For the CDR3, the DNA is TGCAGCGCTCCGGGACAGGGAGCCTATGGCTACACCTTC. The full variable domain, its missing parts supplied by reference TRBV29-1 and TRBJ1-2, is SAVISQKPSRDICQRGTSLTIQCQVDSQVTMMFWYRQQPGQSLTLIATANQGSEATYESGFVIDKFPISRPNLTFSTLTVSNMSPEDSSIYLCSAPGQGAYGYTFGSGTRLTVV.

Concerning this clonotype: An end of the junction differs from the germline gene, which may be a read error. The chain links TRBV6-5 to TRBJ2-7, with TRBD2 as a possible D gene (6 bases). The CDR3 totals 14 residues. The germline V gene encodes CDR1 MNHEY and CDR2 SVGAGI. The CDR3 protein is CASSHSVTGDEQYF. The CDR3 DNA sequence: TGTGCCAGCAGTCACTCAGTGACGGGGGACGAGCAGTACTTC.

The V call is TRBV20-1, the J call TRBJ2-1; D call uncertain. CDR3 length equals 12 residues. Germline V gives CDR1 DFQATT, CDR2 SNEGSKA (reference sequence). The V and J ends lost 5 bases and 3 bases respectively, with 8 bases between them. This chain's CDR3 is CSALSHYNEQFF. Here the CDR3 DNA reads TGCAGTGCTCTATCCCACTACAATGAGCAGTTCTTC.

This sequence joins TRBV6-1 and TRBJ2-5, with D possibly being TRBD2 (5 bases). Germline V gives CDR1 MNHNS, CDR2 SASEGT. Between the trimmed V and J ends, which lost 8 bases and 2 bases, there was a span of 15 bases. The CDR3 consists of 14 residues. CDR3 bases: TGTGCCAGCGGGGAGCAGTACCCACAAGAGACCCAGTACTTC. Amino acids: CASGEQYPQETQYF.

This clonotype was seen a handful of times. A junction end diverges from the germline sequence, so it may reflect a read error. The genes are TRBV30 and TRBJ2-7; TRBD1 aligns across 8 bases. Germline lookup yields CDR1 GTSNPN and CDR2 SVGIG (reference sequence). This CDR3 has 14 residues. CDR3: CAWSQTGASHEQYF. The CDR3 DNA reads as TGTGCCTGGAGTCAGACAGGGGCCTCCCACGAGCAGTACTTC. Full variable domain (outside the CDR3, taken from reference TRBV30 and TRBJ2-7): SQTIHQWPATLVQPVGSPLSLECTVEGTSNPNLYWYRQAAGRGLQLLFYSVGIGQISSEVPQNLSASRPQDRQFILSSKKLLLSDSGFYLCAWSQTGASHEQYFGPGTRLTVT.

The rearrangement joins TRBV5-6 to TRBJ2-2; D unresolved. Germline CDR1 and CDR2: SGHDT and YYEEEE. The ends were cut back, 4 bases at V and 6 bases at J, with 7 bases in the middle. This CDR3 is built from 12 residues. This chain's CDR3 is CASSDSAGELFF. The CDR3 bases are TGTGCCAGCAGCGATTCGGCCGGGGAGCTGTTTTTT.

This clonotype has at least ten counts. The chain employs TRBV12-3 or TRBV12-4 and TRBJ2-2; tentative D call: TRBD1 (6 bases). V dropped 4 bases and J dropped 6 bases, with 9 bases sitting between them. The CDR3 is 13 residues long. CDR3 amino acids: CASSYTGSGELFF. In nucleotides, the CDR3 is TGTGCCAGCAGTTACACAGGGTCCGGGGAGCTGTTTTTT.

This sequence joins TRBV12-3 or TRBV12-4 and TRBJ2-3, with D uncertain. Trimming cost V 3 bases and J 2 bases, with 15 bases left between them. The CDR3 spans 16 residues. The CDR3 DNA is TGTGCCAGCAGTTTCATTTTGGGCAGAAACACAGATACGCAGTATTTT. It specifies CASSFILGRNTDTQYF.

This chain connects TRBV5-1 to TRBJ1-1, with TRBD1 as a possible D gene (6 bases). V dropped 1 base and J dropped 2 bases, with 9 bases sitting between them. The CDR3 is 14 residues long. Per germline, CDR1 SGHRS and CDR2 YFSETQ. The CDR3 DNA sequence: TGCGCCAGCAGCTTGACAGGGCCTAACACTGAAGCTTTCTTT. This codes for CASSLTGPNTEAFF.

This chain joins TRBV30 and TRBJ2-7; D unclear. V lost 0 bases and J 2 bases, leaving 2 bases between the germline ends. The CDR3 loop spans 11 amino acids. Germline V CDR1 and CDR2: GTSNPN, SVGIG (reference sequence). The CDR3: CAWSVAYEQYF. In DNA, the CDR3 is TGTGCCTGGAGTGTGGCCTACGAGCAGTACTTC. The complete variable domain, with remaining parts taken from reference TRBV30 and TRBJ2-7, reads SQTIHQWPATLVQPVGSPLSLECTVEGTSNPNLYWYRQAAGRGLQLLFYSVGIGQISSEVPQNLSASRPQDRQFILSSKKLLLSDSGFYLCAWSVAYEQYFGPGTRLTVT.

The chain recombines TRBV28 with TRBJ2-1; a possible D gene is TRBD2 (5 bases). Germline V CDR1 and CDR2: MDHEN, SYDVKM. Trimming removed 3 bases from V and 4 bases from J, with 13 bases in between. This CDR3 comprises 15 residues. The CDR3 region is CASSFLEDVYNEQFF. In DNA, the CDR3 is TGTGCCAGCAGTTTTCTGGAGGACGTATACAATGAGCAGTTCTTC.

This clonotype was picked up a small number of times. The rearrangement links TRBV9 to TRBJ1-1, with D perhaps matching TRBD1 (5 bases). There are 16 residues in the CDR3. Trimming removed 0 bases from V and 0 bases from J, with 12 bases in between. Germline loops: CDR1 SGDLS, CDR2 YYNGEE. The DNA for the CDR3 is TGTGCCAGCAGCGTAGAGGTCGGGACCGTGAACACTGAAGCTTTCTTT. Amino acids: CASSVEVGTVNTEAFF. The full variable domain, its missing parts supplied by reference TRBV9 and TRBJ1-1, is DSGVTQTPKHLITATGQRVTLRCSPRSGDLSVYWYQQSLDQGLQFLIQYYNGEERAKGNILERFSAQQFPDLHSELNLSSLELGDSALYFCASSVEVGTVNTEAFFGQGTRLTVV.

The chain joins TRBV4-1 to TRBJ2-1; 9 nucleotides align to TRBD2. The germline CDR1 and CDR2 sequences are MGHRA and YSYEKL. V lost 1 base and J lost 8; bases outside the gene matches: 9. The CDR3 length is 16 residues. For the CDR3, the DNA is TGCGCCAGCAGCCAAGCCCCCGGGACTAGCTTAGATGAGCAGTTCTTC. Amino acid sequence: CASSQAPGTSLDEQFF.

This clonotype was detected a few times. The CDR3 nucleotides read TGTGCCAGCAGCGGCGAGCTAGTTGAGAGCACAGATACGCAGTATTTT. Translating gives CASSGELVESTDTQYF. The chain uses TRBV5-6 and TRBJ2-3; no reliable D call. Trimming cost V 4 bases and J 0 bases, with 15 bases left between them. CDR1 SGHDT and CDR2 YYEEEE come from the germline V gene. The CDR3 sequence is 16 residues long.

The V call is TRBV6-6, the J call TRBJ2-7; D gene uncertain. V lost 6 bases and J 6 bases, leaving 15 bases between the germline ends. The germline gives CDR1 MNHNY, CDR2 SVGAGI (reference sequence). The CDR3 consists of 13 residues. The CDR3 coding sequence is TGTGCCAGCAGACCCCCCTTGAGCCCCGAGCAGTACTTC. As protein: CASRPPLSPEQYF.

The chain recombines TRBV28 with TRBJ1-1; TRBD1 matches 9 bases. The trim removed 5 bases at V and 0 bases at J, leaving 7 bases unmatched. Germline V lookup: CDR1 MDHEN, CDR2 SYDVKM. The CDR3 consists of 16 residues. This CDR3 reads CASSPRQGELNTEAFF. CDR3 nucleotides: TGTGCCAGCAGTCCTCGACAGGGGGAACTGAACACTGAAGCTTTCTTT.

This clonotype turned up a few times. This rearrangement joins TRBV5-5 to TRBJ1-2, with 7 bases fitting TRBD1. After removal of 1 base from V and 1 base from J, the junction contained 10 bases not matched to a gene. The germline V gene has CDR1 SGHKS and CDR2 YYEKEE (reference sequence). This CDR3 spans 17 amino acids. In DNA form, the CDR3 reads TGTGCCAGCAGCTTGAGGCTCGGACAGGATTTTAACTATGGCTACACCTTC. It translates to CASSLRLGQDFNYGYTF.

This clonotype came up a few times. CDR3 region: CASSQGSNYGYTF. CDR3 nucleotide sequence: TGTGCCAGCAGCCAGGGCTCTAACTATGGCTACACCTTC. The genes are TRBV7-9 and TRBJ1-2, with TRBD1 as a possible D gene (5 bases). V dropped 5 bases and J dropped 0 bases, with 7 bases sitting between them. Germline CDR1 SEHNR, CDR2 FQNEAQ (reference sequence). The CDR3 length is 13 residues.

V is TRBV2 and J is TRBJ2-3; no reliable D call. The CDR3 is 14 residues long. Germline V gene data show CDR1 as SNHLY and CDR2 as FYNNEI. Trimming pared 3 bases from V and 0 bases from J, leaving 7 bases between. The CDR3 DNA follows: TGTGCCAGCAGTGATAGCTATAGCACAGATACGCAGTATTTT. Translation gives CASSDSYSTDTQYF.

The rearrangement links TRBV11-2 to TRBJ2-1; 10 bases agree with TRBD2. After removal of 0 bases from V and 0 bases from J, the junction contained 8 bases not matched to a gene. The germline V gene encodes CDR1 SGHAT and CDR2 FQNNGV. The CDR3 sequence is 19 residues long. Here the CDR3 reads CASSLEASGSLLSYNEQFF. DNA for the CDR3: TGTGCCAGCAGCTTAGAAGCTAGCGGGAGCCTCCTCTCCTACAATGAGCAGTTCTTC.

The V and J genes are TRBV5-5 and TRBJ1-1; 8 bases match TRBD1. V shed 0 bases, J shed 10 bases, and the junction held 17 bases outside the gene matches. This CDR3 has 17 residues. The germline gives CDR1 SGHKS, CDR2 YYEKEE (reference sequence). The CDR3 reads CASSLALLGAGGFGAFF. DNA of the CDR3: TGTGCCAGCAGCTTGGCTTTACTTGGGGCAGGGGGCTTTGGAGCTTTCTTT.

This clonotype came up a few times. This sequence joins TRBV5-6 and TRBJ2-5; no clear D gene. Trimming pared 1 base from V and 7 bases from J, leaving 17 bases between. The CDR3 covers 15 residues. Germline V CDR1 and CDR2: SGHDT, YYEEEE. CDR3 loop: CASSLLWAFSGTQYF. The CDR3 region has the DNA TGTGCCAGCAGCTTGCTCTGGGCCTTTTCGGGGACCCAGTACTTC.